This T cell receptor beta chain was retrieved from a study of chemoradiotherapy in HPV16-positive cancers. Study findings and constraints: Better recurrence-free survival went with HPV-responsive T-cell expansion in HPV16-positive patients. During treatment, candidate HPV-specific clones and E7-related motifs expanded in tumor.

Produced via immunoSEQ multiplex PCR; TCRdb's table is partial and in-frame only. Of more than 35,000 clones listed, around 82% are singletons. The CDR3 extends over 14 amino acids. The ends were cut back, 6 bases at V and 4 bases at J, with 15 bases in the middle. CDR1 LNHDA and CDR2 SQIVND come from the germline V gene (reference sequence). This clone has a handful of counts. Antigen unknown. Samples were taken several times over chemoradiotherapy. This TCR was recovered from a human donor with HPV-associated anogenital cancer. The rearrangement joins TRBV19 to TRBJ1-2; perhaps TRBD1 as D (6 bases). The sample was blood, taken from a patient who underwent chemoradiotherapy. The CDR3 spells CASRDGQYLYGYTF. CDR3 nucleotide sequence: TGTGCCAGTAGGGATGGACAGTACCTCTATGGCTACACCTTC. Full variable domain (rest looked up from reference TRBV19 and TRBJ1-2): DGGITQSPKYLFRKEGQNVTLSCEQNLNHDAMYWYRQDPGQGLRLIYYSQIVNDFQKGDIAEGYSVSREKKESFPLTVTSAQKNPTAFYLCASRDGQYLYGYTFGSGTRLTVV.